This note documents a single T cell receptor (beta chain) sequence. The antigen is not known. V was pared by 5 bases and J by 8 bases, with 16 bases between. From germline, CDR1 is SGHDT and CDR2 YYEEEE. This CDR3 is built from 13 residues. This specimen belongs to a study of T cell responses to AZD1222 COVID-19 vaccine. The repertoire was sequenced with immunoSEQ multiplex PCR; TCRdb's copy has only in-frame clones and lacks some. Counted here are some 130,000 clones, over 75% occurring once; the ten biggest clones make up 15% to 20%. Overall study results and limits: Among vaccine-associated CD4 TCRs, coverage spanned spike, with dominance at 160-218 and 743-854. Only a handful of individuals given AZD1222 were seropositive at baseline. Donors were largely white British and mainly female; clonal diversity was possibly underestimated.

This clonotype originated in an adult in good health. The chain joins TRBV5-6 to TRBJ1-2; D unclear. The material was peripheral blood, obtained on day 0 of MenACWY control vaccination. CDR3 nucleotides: TGTGCCAGCAGTCAGGTTGGGATGAGAGGCTACACCTTC. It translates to CASSQVGMRGYTF.